The present entry profiles one T cell receptor (beta chain) with its context. Its target is not known. Treatment indicated: approximately nine-day PBMC culture with coronavirus spike peptide pools or control peptides (ViraFEST assay). After being plated at under 2.5 million per well, PBMCs were cultured with about 10 IU/ml IL-2 and roughly 10 ug/ml peptide pools. The Oncomine TCR Beta short-read assay sequenced DNA from cultured CD4+ T cells. Genomic DNA was isolated from CD4+ T cells that had been cultured. Each CDR3 protein is one row after TCRdb ran MiXCR on the PCR reads. The sample gives more than 9,500 distinct CDR3 sequences, approximately 50% of which show up once; roughly 19% is in the top ten. The sample originates from a study of vaccination and CD4 T cells after COVID-19. Study-wide points: In convalescent patients, 304 of 307 vaccine-specific clones were spike mono-reactive.

This clonotype originated in a human donor who had recovered from COVID-19. The specimen was CD4+ T cells from blood, cultured in vitro.

The CDR3 DNA sequence: TGTGCCAGCAGCCCTACTAGCGGGATGGAGCATGGAGGGACCCAGTACTTC. This sequence encodes CASSPTSGMEHGGTQYF. The J gene is TRBJ2-5, the V gene TRBV28, with 10 bases matching TRBD2. This CDR3 contains 17 residues. After removal of 6 bases from V and 7 bases from J, the junction contained 17 bases not matched to a gene. Germline assignment: CDR1 MDHEN and CDR2 SYDVKM.